This T cell receptor beta chain appears in the sequencing data of a study of PD-1 blockade in classical Hodgkin lymphoma (dated by TCRdb to the early 2020s). With regard to the full study: Nivolumab dosing was 3 mg/kg intravenously every 2 weeks, continuing until either disease progression or unacceptable toxicity. A peripheral blood immune signature of response to PD-1 blockade in classical Hodgkin lymphoma was defined using TCR beta sequencing and CyTOF. Overall study outcomes, separate from this receptor: Newly diagnosed patients were reported to have lower baseline TCR diversity than healthy donors, and relapsed/refractory patients were reported to have lower baseline TCR diversity still. Trial patients achieving complete response had baseline diversity similar to newly diagnosed patients, whereas partial responders and progressors had significantly lower diversity. Diversity was lower in patients who began nivolumab less than 1 year after ASCT, so these patients were left out of later analyses to avoid confounding by immune reconstitution. A significant rise by C4D1 was seen in CD4+ but not CD8+ TCR diversity (p=0.0027 vs p=0.16), with the rise being most apparent in complete responders (p=0.02). The study covered only a single clinical trial cohort, and the causes of the repertoire differences, possibly disease activity or prior therapy, were still not defined.

Sample time point, as interpreted from the label and publication: cycle 2 day 1 (C2D1) of nivolumab. Relapse after autologous stem cell transplantation had occurred in all trial patients, and cohorts A, B and C were distinguished by prior brentuximab vedotin exposure. The trial cohort included 50 to 60 patients with relapsed/refractory classical Hodgkin lymphoma, and each patient had a best overall response of complete response, partial response or progressive disease. Trial patients were treated with single-agent nivolumab in the multi-cohort phase II CheckMate 205 trial. Best overall response was determined by an independent review committee according to the 2007 International Working Group response criteria. PBMCs from the trial were collected at three points: immediately before nivolumab initiation (C1D1), and during therapy at cycle 2 day 1 and cycle 4 day 1. Peripheral blood was collected in 8 mL Vacutainer Cell Preparation Tubes, from which PBMCs were isolated by centrifugation and then cryopreserved.

Genomic DNA was extracted with the Qiagen DNeasy kit from unsorted PBMCs and from negatively selected CD4+ and CD8+ fractions. Using primers that anneal to V and J segments, immunoSEQ multiplex PCR amplified the TCR beta CDR3 regions. A synthetic immune receptor repertoire was used to minimize amplification bias, and any remaining bias was removed computationally after sequencing. Concerning the study's data processing: Custom Python scripts were used to quantify repertoire diversity as the Shannon entropy index. Unsorted, CD4+ and CD8+ repertoires were examined separately, except in combined analyses, for which CD4+ and CD8+ sequences were merged in silico. A clone counted as expanded when the clone's frequency after treatment rose at least 2-fold relative to C1D1, and clones undetected at baseline were given a pseudocount of 0.5. Clones with 0 or 1 copy at C1D1 were classified as singleton clones, and clones with 2 or more copies were classified as non-singleton clones. Clones expanded in unsorted samples were annotated as CD4+, CD8+ or unknown by matching protein sequences in sorted samples from the same patient. Wilcoxon tests on paired samples were used to test diversity changes from C1D1 to C4D1. Imported from immuneACCESS, the table was reduced by TCRdb to in-frame sequences with V and J called. These copies leave out some clones; in studies compared against another copy, an unresolved V gene accounts for under half, and the cause of the remainder is not known. That table gives V, J and clone size, and the DNA gave D and trimming. The sample table shows around 41,000 clones, and around 72% are seen once. 2.5% to 3.5% of the sample is held by the ten biggest clonotypes.

Inclusive of the bounding cysteine and phenylalanine, the CDR3 is 13 residues long. Only CDR3 DNA is held: 39 bases, read in frame from base 1. Cut back by 4 bases and 6 bases, the V and J ends lie 12 bases apart. For CDR1 and CDR2, the germline V gene (reference sequence) lists MNHEY and SMNVEV. This clone was counted only a few times. It has no known antigen specificity. Base qualities are missing; no much larger clone stands one base away. The sequence links TRBV27 to TRBJ1-2, and possibly TRBD1, on 6 matching bases. The sequence was collected from a human donor with classical Hodgkin lymphoma. The sample in question was peripheral blood mononuclear cells (PBMCs), obtained before the second cycle of nivolumab. The DNA sequence follows: TGTGCCAGCAGTTCGTACAGGGTCGATGGCTACACCTTC. Its product reads: CASSSYRVDGYTF.